The present T cell receptor beta chain was sequenced within a study of resident and recirculating memory T cells in vitiligo. Study details: Shave-biopsy epidermis from lesional and nonlesional skin was sequenced alongside PBMCs.

The V gene lost 0 bases and the J gene lost 7 bases, with 6 bases spanning the gap. The CDR3 extends over 12 amino acids. Germline V CDR1 and CDR2: PRHDT, FYEKMQ (reference sequence). Assay: immunoSEQ multiplex PCR; the TCRdb copy retains only in-frame clones and omits some. The data contain approximately 69,000 clones, approximately 90% of them seen just once; the ten biggest clones take up just under 5%. The receptor comes from a male donor with vitiligo. Sequencing was done on a sample of blood. The chain has TRBV13 and TRBJ1-2; D is undetermined. The CDR3 protein is CASSLGRGGYTF. The DNA of the CDR3 is TGTGCCAGCAGCTTAGGCCGGGGTGGCTACACCTTC.